This T cell receptor (beta chain) derives from a study of OX40 agonist ivuxolimab in advanced cancers. Study-level information: Subjects had a mean age of roughly 57 years, with a range of roughly 23 to 80; around 80% were male.

Germline lookup yields CDR1 GTSNPN and CDR2 SVGIG (reference sequence). The germline V and J ends were trimmed by 1 base and 5 bases, with 8 bases remaining between them. The CDR3 has 12 residues. This clone showed up just a few times. Libraries were prepared by immunoSEQ multiplex PCR; TCRdb keeps only in-frame clonotypes and omits some of them. The repertoire holds over 35,000 clones, 70% to 90% seen once, with about 16% in the top ten. The V gene is TRBV30, the J gene TRBJ1-1; D gene unclear. The sequencing used CD4+ or CD8+ T cells sorted from blood, collected in a trial of the OX40 agonist ivuxolimab. The sequence was collected from an adult with an advanced solid tumor such as melanoma, head and neck, liver or kidney cancer. The CDR3 DNA sequence: TGTGCCTGGAGTGGAGGAGGGACTGAAGCTTTCTTT. This sequence encodes CAWSGGGTEAFF.